A single sample is the source of the 26 T cell receptor beta chains below, sequenced in a study of shared clonotypes between healthy human individuals. Using immunoSEQ multiplex PCR, the repertoire was profiled, and TCRdb retains in-frame clones only, with some absent. The sample has about 1.1 million clones; 60% to 80% are singletons. Sequenced input: memory CD4+ T cells from PBMCs. Documented subset: CD45RA-negative fraction. These receptor sequences come from a man aged 18 to 35 in good health. Some clones in this sample may be carry-over from other donors' samples.

J is TRBJ2-5 and V is TRBV18; D gene unclear. Trimming took 4 bases from V and 7 from J, leaving 16 bases between them. The CDR3 totals 14 residues. In germline, CDR1 is KGHSH, CDR2 LQKENI. In DNA form, the CDR3 reads TGTGCCAGCTCACTTTTGGACGATTGGGGGACCCAGTACTTC. This codes for CASSLLDDWGTQYF.

The rearrangement joins TRBV9 to TRBJ1-2; unclear D gene. Trimming stripped 4 bases from V and 5 bases from J, with 15 bases between. The germline V gene encodes CDR1 SGDLS and CDR2 YYNGEE. The length of the CDR3 is 14 residues. The CDR3, as DNA: TGTGCCAGCAGCCCCATCCACGTATATTATGGCTACACCTTC. Its translation: CASSPIHVYYGYTF.

On this clone itself: Just one base apart from a much larger clone, this may be a read error. The chain couples TRBV6-4 to TRBJ2-5, with a tentative D call TRBD1 (6 bases). The V gene lost 6 bases and the J gene lost 0 bases, with 8 bases spanning the gap. The CDR3 length is 13 residues. The germline V gene encodes CDR1 MRHNA and CDR2 SNTAGT. Here the CDR3 DNA reads TGTGCCAGCAGCCGGGACAACCAAGAGACCCAGTACTTC. This gives the protein CASSRDNQETQYF.

The rearrangement uses TRBV2 and TRBJ1-2, with D unresolved. The CDR3 spans 14 residues. Trimming cost V 8 bases and J 4 bases, with 17 bases left between them. Germline CDR1 and CDR2: SNHLY and FYNNEI. The chain's CDR3 is CASRSAGRFYGYTF. CDR3 coding DNA: TGTGCCAGCCGATCCGCCGGCAGATTCTATGGCTACACCTTC.

This chain links TRBV28 with TRBJ1-2; 7 positions agree with TRBD1. From germline, CDR1 is MDHEN and CDR2 SYDVKM. The CDR3 extends over 14 amino acids. V shed 2 bases, J shed 8 bases, and the junction held 8 bases outside the gene matches. The CDR3 loop is CASSLIDRARGYTF. The CDR3 region has the DNA TGTGCCAGCAGTTTAATAGACAGGGCGCGAGGCTACACCTTC.

V and J are TRBV5-1 and TRBJ2-2, with 8 bases matching TRBD1. The CDR3 runs 16 residues. CDR1 is SGHRS, CDR2 YFSETQ, per germline. After removal of 0 bases from V and 4 bases from J, the junction contained 5 bases not matched to a gene. The CDR3 bases are TGCGCCAGCAGCTTGGCCCAGGACAGGGCCACCGGGGAGCTGTTTTTT. It is translated as CASSLAQDRATGELFF.

This clone has only one observation. CDR3 loop: CASSWAETQYF. The CDR3 DNA reads TGTGCCAGCAGCTGGGCCGAGACCCAGTACTTC. The chain recombines TRBV5-4 with TRBJ2-5; D unresolved. CDR3 length: 11 amino acids. The V end lost 3 bases, the J end lost 5 bases, and 5 bases lay between the germline ends. The germline V gene has CDR1 SGHNT and CDR2 YYREEE (reference sequence).

This clone was counted only a few times. V gene TRBV5-4 combines with J gene TRBJ2-5; either TRBD1 or TRBD2 may supply D (5 bases each). Deletions cut 4 bases from V and 3 bases from J, with 19 bases between. Germline loops: CDR1 SGHNT, CDR2 YYREEE (reference sequence). CDR3 length equals 16 residues. CDR3 nucleotides: TGTGCCAGCAGCCGCCCCTCGGGACGTCGGGAAGAGACCCAGTACTTC. This codes for CASSRPSGRREETQYF.

This chain links TRBV7-2 with TRBJ2-1; no clear D gene. V was pared by 5 bases and J by 8 bases, with 7 bases between. The CDR3 sequence is 11 residues long. The germline CDR1 and CDR2 sequences are SGHTA and FQGNSA. The CDR3 DNA is TGTGCCAGCAGCAAGTTCGATGAGCAGTTCTTC. Translating gives CASSKFDEQFF. The full variable domain, rest sourced from reference TRBV7-2 and TRBJ2-1, is GAGVSQSPSNKVTEKGKDVELRCDPISGHTALYWYRQSLGQGLEFLIYFQGNSAPDKSGLPSDRFSAERTGGSVSTLTIQRTQQEDSAVYLCASSKFDEQFFGPGTRLTVL.

The chain has TRBV30 and TRBJ1-2; TRBD1 is a possible D gene (6 bases). V lost 5 bases, J lost 4 bases, and 14 bases lay in between. This CDR3 is 13 amino acids long. Germline CDR1 reads GTSNPN; CDR2 reads SVGIG (reference sequence). CDR3: CAWSTGPSYGYTF. CDR3 DNA: TGTGCCTGGTCAACAGGGCCCTCCTATGGCTACACCTTC.

This chain uses TRBV11-1 with TRBJ2-2; the D gene is possibly TRBD2 (7 bases). This CDR3 is built from 16 residues. Looked up from germline, CDR1 is SGHAT and CDR2 is FQDESV (reference sequence). The V and J ends lost 8 bases and 1 base respectively, with 17 bases between them. The DNA of the CDR3 is TGTGCCAGCTTACAGGGACGGGGGGTGAACACCGGGGAGCTGTTTTTT. This encodes CASLQGRGVNTGELFF.

CDR3 coding DNA: TGCAGCGTGACCACAGGAATTAGCAATCAGCCCCAGCATTTT. As protein: CSVTTGISNQPQHF. V and J are TRBV29-1 and TRBJ1-5; a possible D gene is TRBD1 (5 bases). V was clipped by 6 bases and J by 0 bases, with 12 bases between them. This CDR3 has 14 amino acids. The germline gives CDR1 SQVTM, CDR2 ANQGSEA.

This clone was counted between two and nine times. The CDR3, as DNA: TGTGCCAGCAGCCCCGGACAGGGGCCCTATAGCAATCAGCCCCAGCATTTT. Translating gives CASSPGQGPYSNQPQHF. The V call is TRBV7-4, the J call TRBJ1-5; 9 bases agree with TRBD1. CDR3 length equals 17 residues. Per germline, CDR1 SGHVT and CDR2 SQSDAQ. V lost 5 bases and J lost 0; bases outside the gene matches: 8.

This clone was seen only a few times. The rearrangement links TRBV4-1 to TRBJ1-5, with D tentatively TRBD1 (5 bases). The V and J ends lost 2 bases and 6 bases respectively, with 17 bases between them. Germline values: CDR1 MGHRA, CDR2 YSYEKL. CDR3 size: 16 residues. CDR3 protein: CASSQTGTESIQPQHF. Here the CDR3 DNA reads TGCGCCAGCAGCCAAACCGGGACCGAGTCGATTCAGCCCCAGCATTTT.

This clone was seen only a few times. CDR3 protein: CASSFLAGGPRELFF. The CDR3, as DNA: TGTGCCAGCAGCTTCCTAGCGGGAGGGCCAAGGGAGCTGTTTTTT. The rearrangement joins TRBV7-8 to TRBJ2-2, with TRBD2 matching over 12 bases. This CDR3 region has 15 residues. The V gene's germline CDR1 is SGHVS and CDR2 FQNEAQ. J lost 9 bases, V lost 3 bases, and 5 bases had no gene match. The whole variable domain, remainder taken from reference TRBV7-8 and TRBJ2-2, is GAGVSQSPRYKVAKRGQDVALRCDPISGHVSLFWYQQALGQGPEFLTYFQNEAQLDKSGLPSDRFFAERPEGSVSTLKIQRTQQEDSAVYLCASSFLAGGPRELFFGEGSRLTVL.

J is TRBJ2-3 and V is TRBV18; the match to TRBD2 covers 8 bases. Germline CDR1 is KGHSH and CDR2 is LQKENI. Losses at the gene ends were 2 bases for V and 3 bases for J; bases not matched to a gene: 16. The CDR3 runs 19 residues. The CDR3, as DNA: TGTGCCAGCTCACCAAGCGAGCGGGAGCGGGTGAGGTATACAGATACGCAGTATTTT. Amino acids: CASSPSERERVRYTDTQYF. Full variable domain (remainder filled in from reference TRBV18 and TRBJ2-3): NAGVMQNPRHLVRRRGQEARLRCSPMKGHSHVYWYRQLPEEGLKFMVYLQKENIIDESGMPKERFSAEFPKEGPSILRIQQVVRGDSAAYFCASSPSERERVRYTDTQYFGPGTRLTVL.

The V gene is TRBV7-8, the J gene TRBJ2-1, with a possible D match to TRBD2 (6 bases). Germline V gives CDR1 SGHVS, CDR2 FQNEAQ. Trimming cost V 5 bases and J 3 bases, with 11 bases left between them. The CDR3 consists of 14 residues. CDR3 sequence: CASSAISGYNEQFF. CDR3 bases: TGTGCCAGCAGCGCCATTAGCGGCTACAATGAGCAGTTCTTC.

This chain links TRBV18 with TRBJ1-3; a possible D gene is TRBD1 (6 bases). Germline V gene lookup returns CDR1 KGHSH and CDR2 LQKENI. The CDR3 has 16 amino acids. V was pared by 5 bases and J by 2 bases, with 16 bases between. As DNA, the CDR3 is TGTGCCAGCTCATTAAACAGGGAAGCAGCTGGAAACACCATATATTTT. Translated: CASSLNREAAGNTIYF.

V usage is TRBV18 and J usage is TRBJ1-4; 10 nucleotides agree with TRBD1. CDR1 is KGHSH, CDR2 LQKENI, per germline. The V gene end was trimmed by 0 bases and the J gene end by 5 bases; junction bases not matched to a gene: 0. The length of the CDR3 is 15 residues. CDR3 protein: CASSPPGQGNEKLFF. CDR3 DNA: TGTGCCAGCTCACCACCGGGACAGGGGAATGAAAAACTGTTTTTT.

CDR3 residues: CASSPGGQGGYTF. The CDR3 DNA is TGTGCCAGCTCACCAGGCGGACAGGGGGGCTACACCTTC. The chain joins TRBV18 to TRBJ1-2; 9 nucleotides agree with TRBD1. V lost 2 bases and J lost 8; bases outside the gene matches: 3. The CDR3 runs to 13 residues. Looked up from germline, CDR1 is KGHSH and CDR2 is LQKENI.

This clone has a handful of counts. The J gene is TRBJ2-1, the V gene TRBV19; 15 bases are shared with TRBD2. Trimming cost V 8 bases and J 8 bases; bases outside gene matches: 10. CDR1 is LNHDA and CDR2 is SQIVND in the germline V gene (reference sequence). The CDR3 runs 16 residues. This CDR3 reads CASEKTGTSGRHEQFF. The CDR3 region has the DNA TGTGCCAGTGAAAAGACCGGGACTAGCGGGAGGCATGAGCAGTTCTTC.

The V and J genes are TRBV28 and TRBJ2-5, with D tentatively TRBD2 (5 bases). The germline V gene has CDR1 MDHEN and CDR2 SYDVKM. The CDR3 runs 15 residues. Trimming removed 3 bases at V and 5 bases at J, with 16 bases between. CDR3 amino acids: CASSFSEGGRETQYF. The DNA of the CDR3 is TGTGCCAGCAGTTTTAGTGAAGGAGGTAGGGAGACCCAGTACTTC.

The chain has TRBV2 and TRBJ1-1; D ambiguous. CDR1 is SNHLY, CDR2 FYNNEI, per germline. CDR3 length equals 14 residues. V lost 6 bases and J lost 5, with 16 bases in between. The CDR3 sequence is CASSKGLRGTEAFF. The DNA of the CDR3 is TGTGCCAGCAGCAAAGGCCTACGAGGGACTGAAGCTTTCTTT.

The chain has TRBV6-6 and TRBJ1-4; D might be TRBD1 (5 bases). There are 15 residues in the CDR3. Germline V lookup: CDR1 MNHNY, CDR2 SVGAGI (reference sequence). Trimming took off 5 bases at V and 8 bases at J, with 18 bases between the two ends. CDR3 nucleotides: TGTGCCAGCAGTGCCGGACCGACGGGGGGAGAAAAACTGTTTTTT. Its translation: CASSAGPTGGEKLFF.

This rearrangement joins TRBV25-1 to TRBJ1-5; D is uncertain. The CDR3 is 14 amino acids. Germline V lookup: CDR1 MGHDK, CDR2 SYGVNS. V lost 8 bases, J lost 0 bases, and 11 bases lay in between. DNA for the CDR3: TGTGCCAGCGGCCAGATTGGTAGCAATCAGCCCCAGCATTTT. Translation gives CASGQIGSNQPQHF.

This chain uses TRBV27 with TRBJ2-2; TRBD2 agrees at 11 bases. Trimming removed 6 bases from V and 5 bases from J; junction bases left unmatched: 8. This CDR3 contains 16 residues. CDR1 is MNHEY, CDR2 SMNVEV, per germline (reference sequence). In DNA, the CDR3 is TGTGCCAGCAGGGGTACTAGCGGGAGACTGACCGGGGAGCTGTTTTTT. Translated: CASRGTSGRLTGELFF.